This TCR beta chain was observed in a study of cytomegalovirus exposure and HLA in healthy donors. Overall study context: Per a later analysis, the roughly 670 first-cohort and some 110 validation repertoires shared one platform. Broader study findings: Later, an analysis found that TCR clusters from the first cohort tended to co-occur in the 120 validation repertoires. Reportedly, diagnosis of cytomegalovirus status by the classifier showed high specificity and sensitivity. Cytomegalovirus association was assigned to about 150 TCR beta chains.

Generated by immunoSEQ multiplex PCR, the TCRdb table keeps only in-frame clones and is missing some. Among approximately 150,000 clones listed, roughly 80% were seen once. Notes on this clone: Its antigen is undetermined.

This TCR was recovered from a man aged 30 to 39 in good health and CMV-seropositive. Sequencing used PBMCs.

The CDR3 region is CASSQELMGGGFYIQYF. The CDR3 nucleotides are TGTGCCAGCAGCCAAGAATTGATGGGAGGGGGTTTCTACATTCAGTACTTC. This chain links TRBV4-2 with TRBJ2-4; D perhaps matches TRBD2 (7 bases). The CDR3 runs to 17 residues. The germline V gene encodes CDR1 LGHNA and CDR2 YNFKEQ. V shed 0 bases and J shed 8 bases, with 20 bases lying between them.